The 27 T cell receptor beta chains given below trace back to one sample, sequenced in a study of tissue T cells after allogeneic stem cell transplantation. Time point noted: mouse harvest day 7 after allogeneic transplant. The graft held 10^6 splenic CD5+ T cells and 10^7 T-cell-depleted bone marrow cells. Only in-frame clones appear in the TCRdb table, and some are missing; sequencing was by immunoSEQ multiplex PCR. This table holds about 4,000 clones, 50% found once. The material sequenced was gut tissue. The source of these receptors is a female BALB/c mouse given C57BL/6 T cells with graft-versus-host disease after an allogeneic hematopoietic cell transplant.

A few counts support this clone. Any gene name here is a mouse gene name. The CDR3 spells CASSLDERLFF. Partial CDR3 DNA: TGTGCCAGCTCTCTCGACGAAAGATTATTT. The gene calls are TRBV12-2 and TRBJ1-4; D is undetermined. The read gets to within 1 residue of the CDR3 end, and the germline J gene fills in the rest. The V gene lost 0 bases and the J gene lost 6 bases, with 1 base spanning the gap. The CDR3 length is 11 residues. Germline CDR1 and CDR2: SGHLS and HYDKME.

This clone has more than one count but fewer than ten. Gene labels here are mouse ones. The read ends 1 residue early relative to the CDR3; the germline J gene fills the gap. The chain couples TRBV1 to TRBJ1-3; no firm D call. This CDR3 region has 15 residues. The V gene's germline CDR1 is NSQYPW and CDR2 LRSPGD (reference sequence). Trimming removed 0 bases at V and 0 bases at J, with 6 bases between. Incomplete CDR3 DNA: TGCACCTGCAGTGCAGATCAGAATTCTGGAAATACGCTCTAT. Protein: CTCSADQNSGNTLY. In full, the CDR3 is CTCSADQNSGNTLYF.

Worth noting for this clone: Mouse gene names apply. The read stops 1 residue short of the end of the CDR3; the missing end is completed from the germline J gene. This chain joins TRBV12-2 and TRBJ2-1; 8 bases fit TRBD2. V dropped 2 bases and J dropped 6; count of bases not matched to a gene: 8. CDR1 and CDR2 (germline): SGHLS, HYDKME. The CDR3 is 15 residues long. CDR3 DNA (partial): TGTGCCAGCTCTCGACGGGGGGGCGCGGGTGCTGAGCAGTTC. It yields the protein CASSRRGGAGAEQF. The CDR3 reads in full as CASSRRGGAGAEQFF. Filled out from reference TRBV12-2 and TRBJ2-1, the complete variable domain reads NSGVVQSPRYIIKGKGERSILKCIPISGHLSVAWYQQTQGQELKFFIQHYDKMERDKGNLPSRFSVQQFDDYHSEMNMSALELEDSAVYFCASSRRGGAGAEQFFGPGTRLTVL.

This clone was detected a few times. Mouse gene names apply. Coverage ceases 1 residue before the CDR3 finishes, and the germline J gene fills in the end. V usage is TRBV26 and J usage is TRBJ2-2; a possible D gene is TRBD1 (5 bases). CDR3 length equals 13 residues. Germline CDR1 and CDR2: KGHPV and FQNQEV (reference sequence). V gave up 0 bases and J gave up 6 bases, with 5 bases separating them. The chain's CDR3 is CASSLSGAGQLYF. The CDR3 bases that were read are TGTGCCAGCAGTCTGTCAGGGGCCGGGCAGCTCTAC.

A few counts support this clone. Each gene name is a mouse one. The sequenced CDR3 bases are TGTGCCAGCAGTTTAGAGGGTGGGGACACCTTGTAC. Translating it yields CASSLEGGDTLY. Given in full, the CDR3 is CASSLEGGDTLYF. The rearrangement uses TRBV15 and TRBJ2-4; D may be TRBD2 (5 bases). The missing CDR3 end, 1 residue past where the read stops, is filled in from the germline J gene. V gave up 1 base and J gave up 7 bases, with 9 bases separating them. There are 13 residues in the CDR3. CDR1 and CDR2 (germline): SGHND, FRSKSL. Full variable domain (missing parts from reference TRBV15 and TRBJ2-4): DAGVTQTPRHEVAEKGQTIILKCEPVSGHNDLFWYRQTKIQGLELLSYFRSKSLMEDGGAFKDRFKAEMLNSSFSTLKIQPTEPKDSAVYLCASSLEGGDTLYFGAGTRLSVL.

This clone is a singleton in its sample. Genes and germline come from the mouse. Sequencing ends 1 residue short of the CDR3 end; the germline J gene provides the rest. The rearrangement uses TRBV1 and TRBJ2-3; 8 bases are shared with TRBD2. Trimming cost V 3 bases and J 0 bases; bases outside gene matches: 2. Looked up from germline, CDR1 is NSQYPW and CDR2 is LRSPGD (reference sequence). This CDR3 contains 15 residues. The CDR3 loop is CTCSATGGSAETLYF. The sequenced part of the CDR3 DNA is TGCACCTGCAGTGCCACTGGGGGTAGTGCAGAAACGCTGTAT.

This clone was seen only a few times. Gene names follow the mouse nomenclature. The read ends 1 residue shy of where the CDR3 ends; the end is completed using the germline J gene. V gene TRBV26 combines with J gene TRBJ2-7, with 9 positions matching TRBD1. There are 12 residues in the CDR3. After removal of 5 bases from V and 6 bases from J, the junction contained 2 bases not matched to a gene. CDR1 is KGHPV and CDR2 is FQNQEV in the germline V gene (reference sequence). CDR3: CASSGDRVEQYF. The sequenced CDR3 bases are TGTGCCAGCAGTGGGGACAGGGTTGAACAGTAC.

Comment on this clone: Mouse gene names and germline throughout. The CDR3 end is not reached by the read, which stops 1 residue before it; the germline J gene fills it in. This chain links TRBV16 with TRBJ2-5; tentatively, D is TRBD2 (6 bases). This CDR3 comprises 14 residues. Germline values: CDR1 SGHSA, CDR2 FRNQAP. V lost 4 bases and J lost 2, with 10 bases in between. The CDR3 bases that were read are TGTGCAAGCAGCTCCTCTGGGGTCCAAGACACCCAGTAC. It yields the protein CASSSSGVQDTQY. The complete CDR3 protein is CASSSSGVQDTQYF.

Comment on this clone: The listed genes are named as in mouse. The read gets to within 1 residue of the CDR3 end, and the germline J gene fills in the rest. The chain combines TRBV17 with TRBJ2-5, with D perhaps being TRBD1 or TRBD2 (6 bases each). Trimming cost V 3 bases and J 5 bases, with 6 bases left between them. Germline assignment: CDR1 MNHDT and CDR2 YYDKIL. The CDR3 has 12 amino acids. The CDR3 protein is CASSRGADTQYF. CDR3 DNA, as far as it was read: TGTGCTAGCAGTAGGGGGGCAGACACCCAGTAC. The full variable domain, its missing parts supplied by reference TRBV17 and TRBJ2-5, is DTTVKQNPRYKLARVGKPVNLICSQTMNHDTMYWYQKKPNQAPKLLLFYYDKILNREADTFEKFQSSRPNNSFCSLYIGSAGLEYSAMYLCASSRGADTQYFGPGTRLLVL.

This clone was counted a few times. Each gene name is a mouse one. The read falls 1 residue short of the CDR3 end, and the missing part is taken from the germline J gene. The V call is TRBV26, the J call TRBJ1-3; no firm D call. This CDR3 has 14 amino acids. V was shortened by 3 bases and J by 0 bases, with 6 bases between the two germline ends. From germline, CDR1 is KGHPV and CDR2 FQNQEV (reference sequence). The part of the CDR3 DNA that was read is TGTGCCAGCAGTCTACAACATTCTGGAAATACGCTCTAT. It translates to CASSLQHSGNTLY. From start to end, the CDR3 is CASSLQHSGNTLYF.

This clone was counted only a few times. Gene names and germline match the mouse. The read ends 1 residue before the CDR3 terminus; that terminus is restored from the germline J gene. V and J are TRBV17 and TRBJ2-1; D is undetermined. Trimming took 2 bases from V and 3 from J, leaving 5 bases between them. Germline lookup yields CDR1 MNHDT and CDR2 YYDKIL. CDR3 length equals 13 residues. The CDR3 protein is CASSRYSYAEQFF. Incomplete CDR3 DNA: TGTGCTAGCAGTAGATACAGCTATGCTGAGCAGTTC.

With respect to this clone: Germline and genes here are mouse. The missing CDR3 end, 1 residue past where the read stops, is filled in from the germline J gene. This sequence joins TRBV26 and TRBJ2-5; 9 bases fit TRBD2. The germline V gene encodes CDR1 KGHPV and CDR2 FQNQEV (reference sequence). J gave up 6 bases and V 4 bases, and 5 bases lay outside the gene matches. The CDR3 consists of 14 residues. CDR3 bases read: TGTGCCAGCAGTCCCTGGGGGGGAGGGGACACCCAGTAC. This translates into CASSPWGGGDTQY. The full CDR3 protein is CASSPWGGGDTQYF.

Concerning this clone: The gene names given are mouse names. The CDR3 end lies 1 residue beyond the end of the read and is filled in from the germline J gene. The chain has TRBV13-1 and TRBJ2-1; 13 bases line up with TRBD2. Unmatched junction bases numbered 4, after V lost 4 bases and J lost 0 bases. Germline V gene data show CDR1 as NSHNY and CDR2 as SYGAGN. CDR3 size: 17 residues. The CDR3 spells CASSTGTGGDNYAEQFF. CDR3 DNA, as far as it was read: TGTGCCAGCAGTACCGGGACTGGGGGGGATAACTATGCTGAGCAGTTC.

A word on this clone: Each gene name is a mouse one. Incomplete CDR3 DNA: TGTGCCAGCAGCCAAGATAAAGCTAGTCAAAACACCTTGTAC. Translating it yields CASSQDKASQNTLY. The entire CDR3 sequence reads CASSQDKASQNTLYF. The rearrangement links TRBV2 to TRBJ2-4; D unclear. The CDR3 end is not reached by the read, which stops 1 residue before it; the germline J gene fills it in. The V gene's germline CDR1 is LGHNA and CDR2 YSYQKL. The germline V and J ends were trimmed by 0 bases and 0 bases, with 7 bases remaining between them. The CDR3 is 15 residues long.

The table lists this clone with a few counts. Each gene name is a mouse one. The CDR3 is cut off 1 residue early in the read; its end comes from the germline J gene. This chain links TRBV13-1 with TRBJ2-7; D uncertain. Trimming left V 2 bases short and J 0 bases short, with 6 bases between. The CDR3 runs 13 residues. The germline V gene encodes CDR1 NSHNY and CDR2 SYGAGN. CDR3 loop: CASSEAGSYEQYF. The sequenced CDR3 bases are TGTGCCAGCAGTGAAGCAGGCTCCTATGAACAGTAC.

Only a few counts were recorded for this clone. The genes and germline here are from mouse. The observed sequence ends 1 residue before the CDR3 terminus, with the missing tail filled in from the germline J gene. V gene TRBV26 combines with J gene TRBJ1-3, with 9 nucleotides matching TRBD1. V shed 0 bases and J 2 bases; nucleotides not matched to a gene: 2. Germline CDR1 is KGHPV and CDR2 is FQNQEV (reference sequence). CDR3 length: 16 amino acids. The covered CDR3 bases are TGTGCCAGCAGTCTGTCGTGGGACAGGGCTGGAAATACGCTCTAT. It codes for CASSLSWDRAGNTLY. Given in full, the CDR3 is CASSLSWDRAGNTLYF.

As regards this clone: Gene names refer to mouse genes. CDR3 DNA (partial): TGTGCAAGCAGCTTAGAAGCAGGAAACACAGAAGTCTTC. Translation gives CASSLEAGNTEVF. From start to end, the CDR3 is CASSLEAGNTEVFF. The chain has TRBV16 and TRBJ1-1, with D unclear. The read falls 1 residue short of the CDR3 end, and the missing part is taken from the germline J gene. CDR3 length equals 14 residues. Trimming took off 0 bases at V and 1 base at J, with 6 bases between the two ends. The germline gives CDR1 SGHSA, CDR2 FRNQAP.

This clone showed up just a few times. All gene names here are mouse names. From the germline J gene comes the end of the CDR3, since the read stops 1 residue before it. The rearrangement links TRBV26 to TRBJ1-1, with 10 bases fitting TRBD1. The germline CDR1 and CDR2 sequences are KGHPV and FQNQEV (reference sequence). After removal of 3 bases from V and 3 bases from J, the junction contained 1 base not matched to a gene. The CDR3 length is 14 residues. The CDR3 bases that were read are TGTGCCAGCAGTCTCGACAGGGGGCACACAGAAGTCTTC. The encoded protein is CASSLDRGHTEVF. The whole CDR3 is CASSLDRGHTEVFF. The complete variable domain, with remaining parts taken from reference TRBV26 and TRBJ1-1, reads NSKVIQTPRYLVKGQGQKAKMRCIPEKGHPVVFWYQQNKNNEFKFLINFQNQEVLQQIDMTEKRFSAECPSNSPCSLEIQSSEAGDSALYLCASSLDRGHTEVFFGKGTRLTVV.

About this clone itself: Gene names follow the mouse nomenclature. Sequencing ends 1 residue short of the CDR3 end; the germline J gene provides the rest. The chain links TRBV23 to TRBJ2-5; the D segment call TRBD1 is taken from the table without a DNA check. The CDR3 is made up of 14 amino acids. The germline gives CDR1 KGHTA, CDR2 FQNQQP. Incomplete CDR3 DNA: TGCTCCAGCAGTCAATCGGACAGGGGAGACACCCAGTAC. Translating it yields CSSSQSDRGDTQY. The CDR3, in full, reads CSSSQSDRGDTQYF. Supplemented by reference TRBV23 and TRBJ2-5, the full variable domain reads DAAVTQKPRYLIKMKGQEAEMKCIPEKGHTAVFWYQQKQSKELKFLIYFQNQQPLDQIDMVKERFSAVCPSSSLCSLGIRTCEAEDSALYLCSSSQSDRGDTQYFGPGTRLLVL.

The sample holds a few counts of this clone. Gene and germline names: mouse. The sequence runs out 1 residue before the end of the CDR3; the remainder is reconstructed from the germline J gene. J is TRBJ1-3 and V is TRBV26; possible D gene TRBD1, 6 bases. The CDR3 loop spans 14 amino acids. The V gene lost 2 bases and the J gene lost 2 bases, with 7 bases spanning the gap. Looked up from germline, CDR1 is KGHPV and CDR2 is FQNQEV (reference sequence). The DNA read from the CDR3 is TGTGCCAGCAGTCTGGGGACAACTGGAAATACGCTCTAT. Translating it yields CASSLGTTGNTLY. The whole CDR3 protein reads CASSLGTTGNTLYF.

Regarding this clone: Germline and genes: mouse. The CDR3 end lies 1 residue beyond the end of the read and is filled in from the germline J gene. This chain links TRBV26 with TRBJ1-4; no clear D gene. CDR1 KGHPV and CDR2 FQNQEV come from the germline V gene (reference sequence). The CDR3 covers 15 residues. Trimming cost V 4 bases and J 0 bases, with 9 bases left between them. CDR3 DNA (partial): TGTGCCAGCAGTCCCCTTCCAATTTCCAACGAAAGATTATTT. Its protein is CASSPLPISNERLF. The entire CDR3 reads CASSPLPISNERLFF.

About this clone itself: Gene names are mouse gene names. Sequencing ends 1 residue short of the CDR3 end; the germline J gene provides the rest. The chain combines TRBV26 with TRBJ1-2; 8 positions agree with TRBD1. Germline V gene sequence: CDR1 KGHPV, CDR2 FQNQEV (reference sequence). J gave up 2 bases and V 3 bases, and 2 bases lay outside the gene matches. This CDR3 has 14 amino acids. The CDR3 here is CASSLQGANSDYTF. The CDR3 DNA, read in part, is TGTGCCAGCAGTCTTCAGGGGGCTAACTCCGACTACACC.

This clone came up a few times. Gene labels here are mouse ones. Read coverage stops 1 residue before the CDR3 terminus; the germline J gene supplies the remainder. V and J are TRBV14 and TRBJ2-1, with 10 positions matching TRBD1. Germline V gene lookup returns CDR1 SGHDT and CDR2 FRDEAV. This CDR3 has 15 amino acids. V lost 4 bases and J lost 5; bases outside the gene matches: 6. Incomplete CDR3 DNA: TGTGCCAGCAGTCGACCCGGGACAGGGGATGCTGAGCAGTTC. The encoded protein is CASSRPGTGDAEQF. The CDR3 in full is CASSRPGTGDAEQFF. The complete variable domain, with remaining parts taken from reference TRBV14 and TRBJ2-1, reads EAGVTQSPRYAVLQEGQAVSFWCDPISGHDTLYWYQQPRDQGPQLLVYFRDEAVIDNSQLPSDRFSAVRPKGTNSTLKIQSAKQGDTATYLCASSRPGTGDAEQFFGPGTRLTVL.

Turning to this clone: Each gene name is a mouse one. The read ends 1 residue shy of where the CDR3 ends; the end is completed using the germline J gene. The chain carries TRBV26 and TRBJ1-3, with D maybe TRBD1 (5 bases). The CDR3 has 14 amino acids. Trimming shortened V by 7 bases and J by 0 bases, and 10 bases separated the two germline ends. Germline lookup yields CDR1 KGHPV and CDR2 FQNQEV (reference sequence). Here the CDR3 reads CASNPGNSGNTLYF. CDR3 DNA (partial): TGTGCCAGCAATCCAGGGAATTCTGGAAATACGCTCTAT.

To note about this clone: Gene names follow the mouse nomenclature. Sequencing ends 1 residue short of the CDR3 end; the germline J gene provides the rest. The chain recombines TRBV13-3 with TRBJ1-5, with 7 nucleotides matching TRBD1. This CDR3 is 15 amino acids long. The V gene end was trimmed by 7 bases and the J gene end by 3 bases; junction bases not matched to a gene: 10. In germline, CDR1 is NNHDY, CDR2 SYVADS. The CDR3 sequence is CASGRGGRGNQAPLF. CDR3 DNA, as far as it was read: TGTGCCAGCGGGCGAGGGGGCAGGGGCAACCAGGCTCCGCTT.

Note on this clone: Each gene name is a mouse one. The observed sequence ends 1 residue before the CDR3 terminus, with the missing tail filled in from the germline J gene. V is TRBV26 and J is TRBJ1-3; 8 nucleotides align to TRBD1. The V gene's germline CDR1 is KGHPV and CDR2 FQNQEV (reference sequence). The CDR3 consists of 14 residues. V gave up 4 bases and J gave up 3 bases; unmatched junction bases: 2. The sequenced part of the CDR3 DNA is TGTGCCAGCAGTCCCAGGGGGCTTGGAAATACGCTCTAT. It specifies CASSPRGLGNTLY. The whole CDR3 protein is CASSPRGLGNTLYF.

This clone has a single count. Gene names are the mouse ones. The CDR3 end lies 1 residue beyond the end of the read and is filled in from the germline J gene. The chain is built from TRBV24 and TRBJ1-4; 8 bases fit TRBD1. V gave up 4 bases and J gave up 4 bases; unmatched junction bases: 5. This CDR3 region has 15 residues. Germline assignment: CDR1 KGHTA and CDR2 FRNEEI. The CDR3 reads CASSPRQGYNERLFF. Incomplete CDR3 DNA: TGTGCCAGCAGTCCTCGACAGGGGTACAACGAAAGATTATTT.